This T cell receptor (beta chain) was profiled in a study of shared clonotypes between healthy human individuals. Across the whole study: Per donor, CD8 memory used one plate, CD8 naive used two, CD4 memory used three and CD4 naive used three.

CDR1 and CDR2 (germline): MDHEN, SYDVKM. The CDR3 covers 15 residues. The germline V and J ends were trimmed by 1 base and 6 bases, with 15 bases remaining between them. Authors' analysis steps: As immunoSEQ supplied junction-only sequences (without quality scores), filtering differed. Using immunoSEQ multiplex PCR, the repertoire was profiled, and TCRdb retains in-frame clones only, with some absent. V and J calls and clone size are copied from that table; D and trimming were computed from the DNA. The table includes 1.5 million to 1.9 million clones, 95% to 99% detected once. Naive CD45RA+ and memory CD45RA-negative subsets were split from CD4+ cells. Concerning this clone itself: The antigen is unknown.

Broader study findings: Depth of sequencing was expected to influence donor clonotype sharing.

The clonotype originates from a man aged 30 to 45 in good health. The rearrangement joins TRBV28 to TRBJ1-2; D gene unclear. Sequencing input: naive CD4+ T cells sorted from blood. Subset meaning: CD45RA+ positively selected. The CDR3, as DNA: TGTGCCAGCAGTTTATTAAGGGCGGGGAAGCATGGCTACACCTTC. Amino acid sequence: CASSLLRAGKHGYTF.